A selection of T cell receptor beta chains follows, all from one sample in a study. Each CDR3 protein gets one entry after TCRdb re-called the RT-PCR reads with MiXCR. The sample lists about 680,000 distinct CDR3 sequences, about 14% seen once, with 3.6% in the top ten. Sequencing was done on a sample of memory CD4+ T cells from blood. The receptors were sampled from a female donor in good health, serving as a healthy control. Each CDR3 is given with its conserved first and last residue. Fields, in order: clone size, V gene, D gene, J gene, CDR3 protein, CDR3 DNA. The D gene is left open where the match is weak. For some rows the clone size is stated as once, few or many, or as a class when expanded; others skip it.

size: -; V: TRBV6-2/TRBV6-3; D: -; J: TRBJ1-1; CDR3: CASSYSIVWAHSPRARTEAFF; DNA: TGTGCCAGCAGTTACTCGATTGTCTGGGCGCACAGTCCCCGCGCACGTACTGAAGCTTTCTTT
size: -; V: TRBV6-6; D: -; J: TRBJ2-3; CDR3: CASSPGIREDIDTQYF; DNA: TGTGCCAGCAGTCCGGGGATCCGAGAGGATATAGATACGCAGTATTTT
size: few; V: TRBV20-1; D: TRBD1; J: TRBJ2-5; CDR3: CSAVPGQGETQYF; DNA: TGCAGTGCTGTGCCGGGACAGGGAGAGACCCAGTACTTC
size: -; V: TRBV5-1; D: -; J: TRBJ2-3; CDR3: CASSLTHSTNTQYF; DNA: TGCGCCAGCAGCTTGACACACAGCACAAATACGCAGTATTTT
size: many; V: TRBV7-2; D: TRBD2; J: TRBJ2-1; CDR3: CASSLVAGVSDEQFF; DNA: TGTGCCAGCAGCTTAGTAGCGGGAGTGTCCGATGAGCAGTTCTTC
size: -; V: TRBV2; D: TRBD1; J: TRBJ2-7; CDR3: CASRPGTGSEQYF; DNA: TGTGCCAGCAGGCCCGGGACAGGGTCCGAGCAGTACTTC
size: many; V: TRBV6-5; D: -; J: TRBJ2-7; CDR3: CASSSPRTYEQYF; DNA: TGTGCCAGCAGTTCTCCCCGAACCTACGAGCAGTACTTC
size: -; V: TRBV6-2/TRBV6-3; D: -; J: TRBJ1-1; CDR3: CASTLGFTEAFF; DNA: TGTGCCAGCACCCTTGGGTTCACTGAAGCTTTCTTT
size: many; V: TRBV5-1; D: -; J: TRBJ1-5; CDR3: CASSLAGGDQPQHF; DNA: TGTGCCAGCAGCTTGGCGGGGGGGGATCAGCCCCAGCATTTT
size: -; V: TRBV7-8; D: TRBD2; J: TRBJ2-5; CDR3: CASRRGPGGEETQYF; DNA: TGTGCCAGCAGGAGGGGACCTGGGGGGGAAGAGACCCAGTACTTC
size: few; V: TRBV5-1; D: -; J: TRBJ2-7; CDR3: CASSLAGPYYEQYF; DNA: TGCGCCAGCAGCTTGGCCGGGCCTTACTACGAGCAGTACTTC
size: -; V: TRBV4-3; D: -; J: TRBJ2-5; CDR3: CASSSWWGVLQETQYF; DNA: TGCGCCAGCAGCTCCTGGTGGGGGGTCCTCCAAGAGACCCAGTACTTC
size: many; V: TRBV10-3; D: -; J: TRBJ2-1; CDR3: CAISESNGNEQFF; DNA: TGTGCCATCAGTGAGTCGAACGGGAATGAGCAGTTCTTC
size: many; V: TRBV7-2; D: -; J: TRBJ2-5; CDR3: CASSPSGGETQYF; DNA: TGTGCCAGCAGCCCAAGTGGGGGAGAGACCCAGTACTTC
size: few; V: TRBV5-1; D: TRBD2; J: TRBJ2-1; CDR3: CASSLTSGRAGGNEQFF; DNA: TGCGCCAGCAGCTTGACTAGCGGGAGGGCAGGCGGCAATGAGCAGTTCTTC
size: few; V: TRBV10-3; D: TRBD1; J: TRBJ2-7; CDR3: CATTEQGRGLRSSYEQYF; DNA: TGTGCCACCACTGAACAGGGGAGAGGTCTTAGGAGCTCCTACGAGCAGTACTTC
size: few; V: TRBV7-8; D: -; J: TRBJ1-2; CDR3: CASSLASGRTNYGYTF; DNA: TGTGCCAGCAGCTTAGCGTCTGGCAGGACTAACTATGGCTACACCTTC
size: -; V: TRBV5-1; D: -; J: TRBJ2-6; CDR3: CASSLGDKPGANVLTF; DNA: TGCGCCAGCAGCTTGGGGGACAAGCCCGGGGCCAACGTCCTGACTTTC
size: -; V: TRBV5-1; D: TRBD2; J: TRBJ2-2; CDR3: CASSLGTSATGELFF; DNA: TGCGCCAGCAGCCTCGGGACTAGCGCCACCGGGGAGCTGTTTTTT
size: few; V: TRBV7-9; D: -; J: TRBJ1-4; CDR3: CASSFTRGGEKLFF; DNA: TGTGCCAGCAGCTTTACTAGGGGTGGTGAAAAACTGTTTTTT
size: -; V: TRBV10-3; D: TRBD1; J: TRBJ1-3; CDR3: CAISRDRDGNTIYF; DNA: TGTGCCATCAGCCGGGACAGGGATGGAAACACCATATATTTT
size: -; V: TRBV9; D: -; J: TRBJ2-5; CDR3: CASSVGTGATGETQYF; DNA: TGTGCCAGCAGCGTAGGTACGGGGGCCACGGGGGAGACCCAGTACTTC
size: many; V: TRBV10-3; D: -; J: TRBJ2-1; CDR3: CAISEWVGTSYNEQFF; DNA: TGTGCCATCAGTGAGTGGGTCGGCACAAGCTACAATGAGCAGTTCTTC
size: -; V: TRBV18; D: TRBD1; J: TRBJ2-1; CDR3: CASSPGQTNEQFF; DNA: TGTGCCAGCTCACCGGGACAGACAAATGAGCAGTTCTTC
size: -; V: TRBV6-2/TRBV6-3; D: -; J: TRBJ2-5; CDR3: CASRWTGQETQYF; DNA: TGTGCCAGCAGATGGACGGGCCAAGAGACCCAGTACTTC
size: -; V: TRBV7-3; D: -; J: TRBJ2-1; CDR3: CASSLGEQTEQFF; DNA: TGTGCCAGCAGCTTAGGAGAGCAGACTGAGCAGTTCTTC
size: -; V: TRBV20-1; D: -; J: TRBJ1-1; CDR3: CSARKGTADPNTEAFF; DNA: TGCAGTGCTAGGAAAGGGACGGCCGACCCGAACACTGAAGCTTTCTTT
size: few; V: TRBV7-9; D: -; J: TRBJ2-1; CDR3: CASNLRGSNEQFF; DNA: TGTGCCAGCAATCTACGAGGGTCCAATGAGCAGTTCTTC
size: few; V: TRBV20-1; D: -; J: TRBJ1-6; CDR3: CSAREESGWNSPLHF; DNA: TGCAGTGCTAGAGAGGAATCCGGGTGGAATTCACCCCTCCACTTT
size: -; V: TRBV4-1; D: -; J: TRBJ2-1; CDR3: CASSQTGFSYNEQFF; DNA: TGCGCCAGCAGCCAAACAGGGTTTTCCTACAATGAGCAGTTCTTC
size: few; V: TRBV12-3/TRBV12-4; D: TRBD1; J: TRBJ1-2; CDR3: CASSDPGQGARGYTF; DNA: TGTGCCAGCAGCGATCCGGGACAGGGGGCGCGTGGCTACACCTTC
size: -; V: TRBV4-2; D: -; J: TRBJ1-2; CDR3: CASSRGDRGGGYTF; DNA: TGTGCCAGCAGCCGGGGGGATAGGGGTGGTGGCTACACCTTC
size: -; V: TRBV6-5; D: TRBD1; J: TRBJ2-7; CDR3: CASSYSQGAFYTYEQYF; DNA: TGTGCCAGCAGTTACTCTCAGGGGGCTTTTTATACCTACGAGCAGTACTTC
size: -; V: TRBV5-1; D: -; J: TRBJ2-1; CDR3: CASSSDSIYNEQFF; DNA: TGCGCCAGCAGCTCCGACAGTATCTACAATGAGCAGTTCTTC
size: few; V: TRBV24-1; D: -; J: TRBJ1-2; CDR3: CATSDPAGTGRYGYTF; DNA: TGTGCCACCAGTGACCCAGCAGGAACGGGGAGGTATGGCTACACCTTC
size: few; V: TRBV7-3; D: TRBD1; J: TRBJ1-2; CDR3: CASPQRNRGPANYGYTF; DNA: TGTGCCAGCCCCCAGAGAAACAGGGGGCCGGCTAACTATGGCTACACCTTC
size: -; V: TRBV11-2; D: TRBD2; J: TRBJ2-3; CDR3: CASSFLGSGSLTDTQYF; DNA: TGTGCCAGCAGCTTTTTAGGGAGCGGGAGCTTAACAGATACGCAGTATTTT
size: many; V: TRBV20-1; D: TRBD1; J: TRBJ2-7; CDR3: CSASARPGQSHYEQYF; DNA: TGCAGTGCTAGCGCCCGGCCGGGACAGTCCCACTACGAGCAGTACTTC
size: many; V: TRBV20-1; D: TRBD2; J: TRBJ2-3; CDR3: CSATSGSSTDTQYF; DNA: TGCAGTGCTACTAGCGGGTCTAGCACAGATACGCAGTATTTT
size: many; V: TRBV20-1; D: TRBD2; J: TRBJ2-7; CDR3: CSASRASGRRSYEQYF; DNA: TGCAGTGCTAGCCGAGCTAGCGGGAGGAGGTCCTACGAGCAGTACTTC
size: -; V: TRBV27; D: -; J: TRBJ1-2; CDR3: CASSSRRQPANYGYTF; DNA: TGTGCCAGCAGTTCCCGCCGACAGCCTGCTAACTATGGCTACACCTTC
size: -; V: TRBV20-1; D: TRBD2; J: TRBJ2-3; CDR3: CSATGTSGKADTQYF; DNA: TGCAGTGCTACCGGGACTAGCGGGAAAGCAGATACGCAGTATTTT
size: -; V: TRBV7-9; D: -; J: TRBJ1-2; CDR3: CASSLRWEGGYTF; DNA: TGTGCCAGCAGCTTACGGTGGGAGGGAGGCTACACCTTC
size: few; V: TRBV10-1; D: TRBD1; J: TRBJ1-6; CDR3: CASSETDRGFDSPLHF; DNA: TGCGCCAGCAGTGAGACGGACAGGGGTTTCGATTCACCCCTCCACTTT
size: -; V: TRBV20-1; D: TRBD1; J: TRBJ2-5; CDR3: CSARGQPGETQYF; DNA: TGCAGTGCTAGGGGACAGCCCGGGGAGACCCAGTACTTC
size: few; V: TRBV20-1; D: TRBD2; J: TRBJ2-3; CDR3: CSASARLAGRDTQYF; DNA: TGCAGTGCTAGCGCTAGACTAGCGGGAAGGGATACGCAGTATTTT
size: many; V: TRBV5-5; D: -; J: TRBJ1-4; CDR3: CASSLFGGEGEKLFF; DNA: TGTGCCAGCAGCTTGTTCGGGGGCGAAGGTGAAAAACTGTTTTTT
size: -; V: TRBV25-1; D: -; J: TRBJ1-4; CDR3: CASSDVNLGRATNEKLFF; DNA: TGTGCCAGCAGTGATGTCAATCTCGGGAGGGCAACTAATGAAAAACTGTTTTTT
size: -; V: TRBV29-1; D: -; J: TRBJ2-1; CDR3: CSVGPAEGDHYNEQFF; DNA: TGCAGCGTGGGGCCCGCGGAGGGGGATCACTACAATGAGCAGTTCTTC
size: -; V: TRBV18; D: -; J: TRBJ1-5; CDR3: CASSPTAGTNNQPQHF; DNA: TGTGCCAGCTCCCCTACCGCGGGGACTAACAATCAGCCCCAGCATTTT
size: many; V: TRBV20-1; D: -; J: TRBJ2-3; CDR3: CSARGTLIRKADTQYF; DNA: TGCAGTGCTAGAGGCACCCTTATCCGGAAGGCAGATACGCAGTATTTT
size: many; V: TRBV7-2; D: TRBD1; J: TRBJ2-5; CDR3: CASSRDRDRETQYF; DNA: TGTGCCAGCAGCCGGGACAGGGATCGAGAGACCCAGTACTTC
size: many; V: TRBV7-2; D: TRBD1; J: TRBJ2-7; CDR3: CASSLGTGRREQYF; DNA: TGTGCCAGCAGCCTCGGGACAGGGAGGCGCGAGCAGTACTTC
size: -; V: TRBV7-2; D: -; J: TRBJ2-1; CDR3: CASSLERASPTSEQFF; DNA: TGTGCCAGCAGCTTAGAGAGGGCTAGCCCCACTTCTGAGCAGTTCTTC